This T cell receptor (beta chain) was profiled in a study of blood T cell repertoires in COVID-19. Libraries were prepared by immunoSEQ multiplex PCR; TCRdb keeps only in-frame clonotypes and omits some of them. The table records 150,000 to 200,000 clones, about 80% of them present only once. The V and J ends lost 3 bases and 1 base respectively, with 7 bases between them. Germline V gives CDR1 SGHVS, CDR2 FQNEAQ. The CDR3 covers 13 residues. The clonotype was recovered from a man aged 50-60 years who had recovered from COVID-19. The source material was PBMCs or T cells enriched from blood (not recorded which). The chain recombines TRBV7-8 with TRBJ2-7; D perhaps matches TRBD2 (6 bases). The CDR3 loop is CASSLGLSYEQYF. The CDR3 coding sequence is TGTGCCAGCAGCTTGGGACTTTCCTACGAGCAGTACTTC.